A selection of T cell receptor beta chains follows, all from one sample in a study of blood T cell repertoires in COVID-19. The method was immunoSEQ multiplex PCR; TCRdb's version includes in-frame clones alone and lacks a portion of them. The data hold 200,000 to 250,000 clones, with more than 65% observed a single time. What was sequenced was peripheral blood. All receptors derive from an elderly woman with acute or convalescent COVID-19. CDR3s include the opening cysteine and the closing phenylalanine or tryptophan.

j_call | v_call | cdr3_aa
TRBJ1-1 | TRBV11-2 | CASSFNRANTEAFF
TRBJ2-5 | TRBV7-2 | CASSLPTGLQETQYF
TRBJ2-1 | TRBV11-3 | CASSLDHDRGPDEQFF
TRBJ2-5 | TRBV9 | CASSASLAGKQETQYF
TRBJ1-5 | TRBV5-1 | CASSPWSGRNQPQHF
TRBJ1-1 | TRBV29-1 | CSVGKGGSTEAFF
TRBJ1-1 | TRBV6-5 | CASSSTGGTEAFF
TRBJ1-3 | TRBV5-5 | CASSNAASGNTIYF
TRBJ2-3 | TRBV2 | CASRTSEVPTDTQYF
TRBJ2-1 | TRBV3-1/TRBV3-2 | CASSSRDRGSEQFF
TRBJ1-2 | TRBV2 | CASSENGGIGYGYTF
TRBJ1-1 | TRBV6-5 | CASSYHKGVDTEAFF
TRBJ1-5 | TRBV7-6 | CASSLDAGHNQPQHF
TRBJ1-4 | TRBV3-1/TRBV3-2 | CASSLQGGGEKLFF
TRBJ1-4 | TRBV5-1 | CASSWTGGRELFF
TRBJ1-1 | TRBV12-3/TRBV12-4 | CASSSTGSTEAFF
TRBJ2-7 | TRBV27 | CASSLMRMAYEQYF
TRBJ2-1 | TRBV19 | CASSIGGGAYNEQFF
TRBJ2-7 | TRBV7-9 | CASSVGQGVSYF
TRBJ1-2 | TRBV5-1 | CASTPTGSGNYGYTF
TRBJ1-2 | TRBV2 | CASSEQVDYGYTF
TRBJ1-4 | TRBV3-1/TRBV3-2 | CASSQVGGSSEKLFF
TRBJ1-1 | TRBV7-9 | CASTVGGAEAFF
TRBJ1-6 | TRBV6-1 | CASSDRQPDNSPLHF
TRBJ1-1 | TRBV5-8 | CASSLESNFEAFF
TRBJ2-3 | TRBV23-1 | CASIPTGGTCMDTQYF
TRBJ1-5 | TRBV6-2/TRBV6-3 | CASSYSGQGTYSNQPQHF
TRBJ2-3 | TRBV6-5 | CASSSVALNLDTQYF